One and the same sample provided the 32 T cell receptor beta chains below, sequenced in a study of OX40 agonist ivuxolimab in advanced cancers. Only in-frame clones appear in the TCRdb table, and some are missing; sequencing was by immunoSEQ multiplex PCR. Of more than 45,000 clones in the sample, roughly 89% were seen once. Specimen: CD4+ or CD8+ T cells sorted from blood, collected in a trial of the OX40 agonist ivuxolimab. These TCRs come from an adult with an advanced solid tumor such as melanoma, head and neck, liver or kidney cancer.

The chain has TRBV2 and TRBJ1-6; D is undetermined. This CDR3 region has 15 residues. Trimming removed 6 bases from V and 6 bases from J, with 15 bases in between. Germline CDR1 reads SNHLY; CDR2 reads FYNNEI. In nucleotides, the CDR3 is TGTGCCAGCAGCGAGAGGATGTCCCTTAATTCACCCCTCCACTTT. Protein sequence: CASSERMSLNSPLHF.

The chain carries TRBV15 and TRBJ1-5; possibly TRBD1 for D (6 bases). The CDR3 is made up of 16 amino acids. V was pared by 0 bases and J by 5 bases, with 14 bases between. Germline loops: CDR1 LNHNV, CDR2 YYDKDF (reference sequence). DNA for the CDR3: TGTGCCACCAGCAGAGAGTCTGACAGGACAGATCAGCCCCAGCATTTT. It yields the protein CATSRESDRTDQPQHF.

The J gene is TRBJ2-5, the V gene TRBV5-4; 8 bases agree with TRBD1. Germline V gene lookup returns CDR1 SGHNT and CDR2 YYREEE (reference sequence). CDR3 length: 15 amino acids. Trimming at V came to 5 bases and at J to 4 bases, leaving 10 bases not matched to a gene. In DNA form, the CDR3 reads TGTGCCAGCAGGCAGACAGGGGAGGTAGGAGAGACCCAGTACTTC. It encodes CASRQTGEVGETQYF.

The sample holds one count of this clone. V gene TRBV25-1 combines with J gene TRBJ2-7; 9 bases are shared with TRBD1. Germline V gene sequence: CDR1 MGHDK, CDR2 SYGVNS. V shed 1 base, J shed 7 bases, and the junction held 11 bases outside the gene matches. The CDR3 totals 16 residues. The CDR3 nucleotides are TGTGCCAGCAGTGAATGGAGGCCGGGACAGGGAGAAGAGCAGTACTTC. Its protein is CASSEWRPGQGEEQYF.

The V gene is TRBV30, the J gene TRBJ2-7; weak D call: TRBD1 (5 bases). The CDR3 totals 14 residues. V lost 4 bases and J lost 0, with 13 bases in between. The germline gives CDR1 GTSNPN, CDR2 SVGIG (reference sequence). The CDR3 protein is CAWTGAPHSYEQYF. The CDR3 region has the DNA TGTGCCTGGACTGGGGCCCCTCACTCCTACGAGCAGTACTTC.

The gene calls are TRBV5-1 and TRBJ2-5; TRBD2 might be the D (8 bases). Germline lookup yields CDR1 SGHRS and CDR2 YFSETQ. Between the trimmed V and J ends, which lost 10 bases and 0 bases, there was a span of 25 bases. The CDR3 has 17 residues. Here the CDR3 DNA reads TGCGCCGCAGCCGAGGGGGCGGGGGGTCCGTACCAAGAGACCCAGTACTTC. Residues: CAAAEGAGGPYQETQYF.

The chain joins TRBV4-3 to TRBJ2-3; no clear D gene. With 4 bases removed from V and 6 bases from J, the gap between germline ends came to 14 bases. This CDR3 has 14 residues. Germline V gene lookup returns CDR1 LGHNA and CDR2 YSLEER. The CDR3 loop is CASSPRLVDDTQYF. DNA of the CDR3: TGCGCCAGCAGCCCGAGACTGGTTGATGATACGCAGTATTTT.

This clone was detected only a few times. The chain employs TRBV11-2 and TRBJ2-7, with TRBD2 matching over 7 bases. The V and J ends lost 3 bases and 1 base, in that order; junction bases with no gene match: 9. Germline V gene sequence: CDR1 SGHAT, CDR2 FQNNGV. The CDR3 is 16 residues long. The CDR3 region is CASSLSAGVGSYEQYF. The CDR3 DNA sequence: TGTGCCAGCAGCTTGTCCGCGGGGGTAGGTTCCTACGAGCAGTACTTC.

The chain combines TRBV28 with TRBJ1-6; weak D call: TRBD1 (5 bases). CDR1 is MDHEN and CDR2 is SYDVKM in the germline V gene. Between the trimmed V and J ends, which lost 10 bases and 0 bases, there was a span of 7 bases. The CDR3 spans 13 residues. The CDR3 sequence is CATDSSYNSPLHF. The DNA of the CDR3 is TGTGCCACCGACAGCTCCTATAATTCACCCCTCCACTTT.

This clone came up once. This chain joins TRBV11-2 and TRBJ2-7, with 7 bases that match TRBD2. The length of the CDR3 is 13 residues. Germline loops: CDR1 SGHAT, CDR2 FQNNGV. V gave up 2 bases and J gave up 7 bases; unmatched junction bases: 5. The CDR3 spells CASSLLEREEQYF. CDR3 sequence (DNA): TGTGCCAGCAGCTTACTTGAGCGGGAAGAGCAGTACTTC.

This chain joins TRBV5-4 and TRBJ2-7; tentatively, D is TRBD2 (7 bases). There are 15 residues in the CDR3. V was pared by 0 bases and J by 3 bases, with 13 bases between. Germline values: CDR1 SGHNT, CDR2 YYREEE (reference sequence). Written as DNA, the CDR3 is TGTGCCAGCAGCTTGGGTACGGGGGGCGACTACGAGCAGTACTTC. As protein: CASSLGTGGDYEQYF.

The chain has TRBV7-9 and TRBJ2-3, with a weak D call TRBD1 (6 bases). The V end lost 8 bases, the J end lost 2 bases, and 17 bases lay between the germline ends. The germline V gene encodes CDR1 SEHNR and CDR2 FQNEAQ (reference sequence). The CDR3 runs 15 residues. The CDR3 sequence is CASLSVTGATDTQYF. As DNA, the CDR3 is TGTGCCAGCCTGTCTGTGACAGGAGCCACAGATACGCAGTATTTT.

The J gene is TRBJ1-2, the V gene TRBV27; 8 bases map to TRBD1. The V gene's germline CDR1 is MNHEY and CDR2 SMNVEV (reference sequence). This CDR3 is built from 13 residues. The V segment lost 3 bases and the J segment 8 bases; nucleotides outside the gene matches: 5. The CDR3 nucleotides read TGTGCCAGCAGTTTTCAGGGGGCCACCGGCTACACCTTC. It codes for CASSFQGATGYTF.

Comments on this clone: The junction differs from germline at one of its ends, possibly a read error. This chain joins TRBV30 and TRBJ2-5; D might be TRBD2 (5 bases). This CDR3 contains 14 residues. Per germline, CDR1 GTSNPN and CDR2 SVGIG (reference sequence). The CDR3 DNA is TGTGCCTGGGCCTTAGGAGGTTTTCAAGAGGCCCAGTACTTC. Its protein is CAWALGGFQEAQYF.

V usage is TRBV7-2 and J usage is TRBJ1-1, with no clear D. This CDR3 is 16 amino acids long. Germline values: CDR1 SGHTA, CDR2 FQGNSA. Trimming removed 5 bases at V and 5 bases at J, with 21 bases between. The CDR3 protein is CASSLPPGSAQTEAFF. In DNA, the CDR3 is TGTGCCAGCAGCCTACCCCCCGGGTCCGCTCAGACTGAAGCTTTCTTT.

This chain connects TRBV9 to TRBJ2-7; D is undetermined. Germline V gene lookup returns CDR1 SGDLS and CDR2 YYNGEE. Between the trimmed V and J ends, which lost 5 bases and 2 bases, there was a span of 11 bases. The CDR3 consists of 13 residues. The CDR3 nucleotides are TGTGCCAGCAGTGGCTCAGACCCCTACGAGCAGTACTTC. Protein: CASSGSDPYEQYF.

V and J are TRBV19 and TRBJ1-2, with a tentative D call TRBD1 (6 bases). V lost 5 bases to trimming and J lost 2 bases, with 15 bases between them. CDR1 LNHDA and CDR2 SQIVND come from the germline V gene (reference sequence). The CDR3 sequence is 15 residues long. CDR3 loop: CASSGYTDSNYGYTF. CDR3 DNA: TGTGCCAGTAGTGGTTATACGGACAGCAACTATGGCTACACCTTC. Filled out from reference TRBV19 and TRBJ1-2, the complete variable domain reads DGGITQSPKYLFRKEGQNVTLSCEQNLNHDAMYWYRQDPGQGLRLIYYSQIVNDFQKGDIAEGYSVSREKKESFPLTVTSAQKNPTAFYLCASSGYTDSNYGYTFGSGTRLTVV.

The rearrangement joins TRBV25-1 to TRBJ1-3; maybe TRBD1 (5 bases). Trimming took off 5 bases at V and 0 bases at J, with 8 bases between the two ends. CDR1 is MGHDK, CDR2 SYGVNS, per germline. The CDR3 contains 14 residues. CDR3: CASSQGTSGNTIYF. Written as DNA, the CDR3 is TGTGCCAGCAGTCAGGGTACCTCTGGAAACACCATATATTTT.

The chain links TRBV7-2 to TRBJ1-5; no reliable D call. V was trimmed by 4 bases and J by 7 bases, leaving 14 bases between them. The CDR3 sequence is 14 residues long. Germline loops: CDR1 SGHTA, CDR2 FQGNSA. Here the CDR3 reads CASSSGSRGQPQHF. CDR3 nucleotides: TGTGCCAGCAGCTCCGGGAGCCGAGGGCAGCCCCAGCATTTT.

This sequence joins TRBV9 and TRBJ2-1, with a possible D match to TRBD2 (5 bases). Trimming removed 3 bases at V and 1 base at J, with 5 bases between. This CDR3 contains 13 residues. Germline V gene sequence: CDR1 SGDLS, CDR2 YYNGEE. The CDR3 loop reads CASSGESYNEQFF. In DNA, the CDR3 is TGTGCCAGCAGCGGGGAGTCCTACAATGAGCAGTTCTTC. Complete variable domain (other parts from reference TRBV9 and TRBJ2-1): DSGVTQTPKHLITATGQRVTLRCSPRSGDLSVYWYQQSLDQGLQFLIQYYNGEERAKGNILERFSAQQFPDLHSELNLSSLELGDSALYFCASSGESYNEQFFGPGTRLTVL.

This chain links TRBV13 with TRBJ2-5, with D unresolved. The end of the DNA aligns better with TRBJ2-7, so the J call may be wrong. CDR1 and CDR2 from the germline V gene are PRHDT and FYEKMQ (reference sequence). The CDR3 loop spans 15 amino acids. Here the CDR3 reads CASSTPNTRGYEQYF. CDR3 DNA: TGTGCCAGCAGCACCCCTAATACTCGTGGCTACGAGCAGTACTTC.

The genes are TRBV27 and TRBJ2-3; possible D gene TRBD1, 6 bases. The germline V gene has CDR1 MNHEY and CDR2 SMNVEV (reference sequence). The CDR3 sequence is 15 residues long. Trimming left V 4 bases short and J 1 base short, with 12 bases between. The CDR3 sequence is CASSSEGVGTDTQYF. CDR3 in DNA: TGTGCCAGCAGTTCAGAGGGGGTTGGCACAGATACGCAGTATTTT.

V and J are TRBV28 and TRBJ2-3; D is ambiguous. The CDR3 is made up of 13 amino acids. Germline V gene sequence: CDR1 MDHEN, CDR2 SYDVKM. V was trimmed by 3 bases and J by 4 bases, leaving 8 bases between them. The chain's CDR3 is CASSFSGADTQYF. CDR3 coding DNA: TGTGCCAGCAGTTTCTCTGGGGCAGATACGCAGTATTTT.

The chain carries TRBV14 and TRBJ1-6; D not certain. This CDR3 has 14 amino acids. Trimming shortened V by 0 bases and J by 7 bases, and 7 bases separated the two germline ends. Germline lookup yields CDR1 SGHDN and CDR2 FVKESK. The DNA of the CDR3 is TGTGCCAGCAGCCAAGAGGGTTGGAATTCACCCCTCCACTTT. This sequence encodes CASSQEGWNSPLHF.

The chain joins TRBV30 to TRBJ1-2; TRBD1 might be the D (6 bases). The V end was cut by 7 bases, the J end by 4 bases, with 13 bases between. This CDR3 has 12 amino acids. CDR1 is GTSNPN and CDR2 is SVGIG in the germline V gene (reference sequence). Here the CDR3 DNA reads TGTGCCTCCGAGGGGGGGGGCTATGGCTACACCTTC. The encoded protein is CASEGGGYGYTF.

The chain combines TRBV30 with TRBJ2-2; possible D gene TRBD2, 5 bases. With 4 bases removed from V and 8 bases from J, the gap between germline ends came to 23 bases. The CDR3 extends over 16 amino acids. Germline V gives CDR1 GTSNPN, CDR2 SVGIG (reference sequence). This CDR3 is CAWTPGTESLFGELFF. For the CDR3, the DNA is TGTGCCTGGACTCCGGGAACAGAATCCCTCTTTGGGGAGCTGTTTTTT.

This clone is categorized as medium-sized. The chain has TRBV2 and TRBJ2-7, with 10 nucleotides matching TRBD2. The germline CDR1 and CDR2 sequences are SNHLY and FYNNEI. The CDR3 covers 16 residues. V lost 3 bases and J lost 2; bases outside the gene matches: 7. CDR3 DNA: TGTGCCAGCAGTGATGAAGTTAGCGGGGGGACCTACGAGCAGTACTTC. Amino acids: CASSDEVSGGTYEQYF.

This clone turned up a few times. V is TRBV25-1 and J is TRBJ2-7; a possible D gene is TRBD2 (6 bases). The CDR3 covers 14 residues. V lost 6 bases and J 5 bases, leaving 17 bases between the germline ends. Germline-derived CDR1 and CDR2 are MGHDK and SYGVNS. The CDR3 DNA sequence: TGTGCCAGCAGCTATGTGCTTGGGGGGAACGAGCAGTACTTC. It translates to CASSYVLGGNEQYF.

This clone was detected only once. The chain employs TRBV19 and TRBJ2-1, with TRBD2 identical over 10 bases. CDR3 length equals 19 residues. Germline V gene data show CDR1 as LNHDA and CDR2 as SQIVND (reference sequence). Trimming took 4 bases from V and 5 from J; bases not matched to a gene: 17. The CDR3 coding sequence is TGTGCCAGTAGTACCCTCCCGATTATAGCGGGGGGAATTAACAATGAGCAGTTCTTC. Residues: CASSTLPIIAGGINNEQFF.

The genes are TRBV6-5 and TRBJ1-6; D is perhaps TRBD1 (6 bases). The CDR3 extends over 15 amino acids. The germline V gene encodes CDR1 MNHEY and CDR2 SVGAGI. V was trimmed by 4 bases and J by 10 bases, leaving 17 bases between them. CDR3 loop: CASSSGESPWSPLHF. In DNA form, the CDR3 reads TGTGCCAGCAGTTCAGGGGAATCACCGTGGTCACCCCTCCACTTT.

This clone was seen once. The chain couples TRBV5-1 to TRBJ2-1, with TRBD1 as a possible D gene (6 bases). The CDR3 spans 15 residues. Germline CDR1 and CDR2: SGHRS and YFSETQ. Trimming pared 6 bases from V and 0 bases from J, leaving 13 bases between. The CDR3 coding sequence is TGCGCCAGCACTGAGGGGGAAGGCTCCTACAATGAGCAGTTCTTC. Its translation: CASTEGEGSYNEQFF.

Of note for this clone: Within the sample, other DNA sequences also encode this same CDR3. The gene calls are TRBV9 and TRBJ2-2, with unresolved D. The length of the CDR3 is 12 residues. Germline V gives CDR1 SGDLS, CDR2 YYNGEE. Trimming took 0 bases from V and 5 from J, leaving 2 bases between them. The CDR3, as DNA: TGTGCCAGCAGCGTAGAAACCGGGGAGCTGTTTTTT. It codes for CASSVETGELFF.